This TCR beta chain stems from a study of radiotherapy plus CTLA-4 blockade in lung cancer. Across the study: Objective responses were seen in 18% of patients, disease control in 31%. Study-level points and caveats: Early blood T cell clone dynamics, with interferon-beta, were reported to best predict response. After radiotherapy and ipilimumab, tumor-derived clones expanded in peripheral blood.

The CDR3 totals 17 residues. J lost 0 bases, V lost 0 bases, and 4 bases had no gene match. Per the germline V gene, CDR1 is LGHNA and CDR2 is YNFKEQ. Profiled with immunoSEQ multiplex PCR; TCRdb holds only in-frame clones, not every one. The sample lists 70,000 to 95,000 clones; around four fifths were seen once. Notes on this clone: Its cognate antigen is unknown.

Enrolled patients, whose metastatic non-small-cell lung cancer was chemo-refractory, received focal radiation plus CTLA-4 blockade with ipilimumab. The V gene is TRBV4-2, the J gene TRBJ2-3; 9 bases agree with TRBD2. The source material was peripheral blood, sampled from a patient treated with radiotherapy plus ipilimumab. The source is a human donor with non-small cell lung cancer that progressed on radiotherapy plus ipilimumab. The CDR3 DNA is TGTGCCAGCAGCCAAGACTCCCTAGCGGGGAGCACAGATACGCAGTATTTT. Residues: CASSQDSLAGSTDTQYF.